A single sample gave rise to the 21 T cell receptor beta chains below, sequenced in a study of OX40 agonist ivuxolimab in advanced cancers. Assay used: immunoSEQ multiplex PCR; TCRdb lists only in-frame clones, some missing. The table records about 11,000 clones, about two thirds of them present only once. Sequenced material: CD4+ or CD8+ T cells sorted from blood, taken in a trial of the OX40 agonist ivuxolimab. These receptor sequences come from an adult with an advanced solid tumor such as melanoma, head and neck, liver or kidney cancer.

This clone showed up just a few times. The rearrangement joins TRBV19 to TRBJ2-7, with D possibly TRBD2 on 5 matching bases. The length of the CDR3 is 13 residues. Germline-derived CDR1 and CDR2 are LNHDA and SQIVND (reference sequence). V was trimmed by 7 bases and J by 6 bases, leaving 16 bases between them. The CDR3 nucleotides are TGTGCCAGTACTATGGGGAGCGGTAGCGAGCAGTACTTC. It translates to CASTMGSGSEQYF.

The chain carries TRBV9 and TRBJ2-7; no firm D call. V lost 3 bases, J lost 3 bases, and 4 bases lay in between. Germline V lookup: CDR1 SGDLS, CDR2 YYNGEE. There are 11 residues in the CDR3. CDR3 DNA sequence: TGTGCCAGCAGCGCTGACTACGAGCAGTACTTC. It codes for CASSADYEQYF.

The CDR3 bases are TGTGCCAGCAGCTTGGTACGGGCCGGTAACTCTGGAAACACCATATATTTT. Translated, it gives CASSLVRAGNSGNTIYF. The chain carries TRBV5-6 and TRBJ1-3; D is uncertain. The CDR3 consists of 17 residues. The ends were cut back, 0 bases at V and 0 bases at J, with 13 bases in the middle. In germline, CDR1 is SGHDT, CDR2 YYEEEE.

The chain's CDR3 is CSVEDPGVGEQYF. The CDR3 bases are TGCAGCGTTGAAGATCCAGGGGTGGGAGAGCAGTACTTC. The chain has TRBV29-1 and TRBJ2-7; a weak D match, TRBD1 (6 bases). The germline CDR1 and CDR2 sequences are SQVTM and ANQGSEA. Deletions cut 0 bases from V and 7 bases from J, with 13 bases between. The CDR3 runs to 13 residues.

The V gene is TRBV13, the J gene TRBJ2-5; D is tentatively TRBD1 or TRBD2 (5 bases each). From germline, CDR1 is PRHDT and CDR2 FYEKMQ (reference sequence). The CDR3 covers 15 residues. Trimming took off 5 bases at V and 1 base at J, with 14 bases between the two ends. The CDR3 nucleotides are TGTGCCAGCAGCCACCCGTCGGGACCCCAAGAGACCCAGTACTTC. Its protein is CASSHPSGPQETQYF.

This rearrangement joins TRBV12-2 to TRBJ2-4; no DNA check was done on the table's D call, TRBD2. TRBV12-2 is a known pseudogene. The CDR3 totals 18 residues. CDR3 DNA sequence: TGTGCAAGTCGCTTAGGCTCTCTAGCGGGAGTCACGCAACTCATTCAGTACTTC. Translation: CASRLGSLAGVTQLIQYF.

This clone was counted only a few times. V is TRBV9 and J is TRBJ1-1; 8 bases are shared with TRBD1. The germline gives CDR1 SGDLS, CDR2 YYNGEE. The V gene end was trimmed by 3 bases and the J gene end by 2 bases; junction bases not matched to a gene: 3. The CDR3 has 14 amino acids. In DNA, the CDR3 is TGTGCCAGCAGCGGGACAGGGCTAAACACTGAAGCTTTCTTT. Translated: CASSGTGLNTEAFF.

The chain recombines TRBV15 with TRBJ2-3; D is unresolved. The CDR3 is made up of 13 amino acids. V lost 4 bases to trimming and J lost 2 bases, with 7 bases between them. Germline CDR1 reads LNHNV; CDR2 reads YYDKDF (reference sequence). As DNA, the CDR3 is TGTGCCACCAGCAAGACTTACACAGATACGCAGTATTTT. This sequence encodes CATSKTYTDTQYF.

A single count supports this clone. This chain connects TRBV19 to TRBJ2-1, with TRBD2 matching 7 bases. This CDR3 has 15 residues. Germline CDR1 LNHDA, CDR2 SQIVND (reference sequence). The junction had 10 bases not matched to a gene; V was cut back by 3 bases and J by 8 bases. CDR3 residues: CASSMNFGRTHEQFF. The CDR3 coding sequence is TGTGCCAGTAGTATGAATTTCGGGAGGACGCATGAGCAGTTCTTC.

The chain couples TRBV6-1 to TRBJ2-7; D possibly uses TRBD1 or TRBD2 (7 bases each). The V and J ends lost 6 bases and 0 bases respectively, with 15 bases between them. This CDR3 comprises 15 residues. Germline loops: CDR1 MNHNS, CDR2 SASEGT. CDR3 amino acids: CASSEPRGGSYEQYF. CDR3 DNA: TGTGCCAGCAGCGAACCCAGGGGGGGCTCCTACGAGCAGTACTTC.

The chain carries TRBV5-4 and TRBJ2-2; unclear D gene. Germline lookup yields CDR1 SGHNT and CDR2 YYREEE (reference sequence). The length of the CDR3 is 14 residues. Trimming removed 0 bases at V and 6 bases at J, with 9 bases between. In DNA, the CDR3 is TGTGCCAGCAGCTTGGTTGCCGGGCCCGGGGAGCTGTTTTTT. Residues: CASSLVAGPGELFF.

The chain has TRBV13 and TRBJ2-7; TRBD2 aligns across 8 bases. Per germline, CDR1 PRHDT and CDR2 FYEKMQ (reference sequence). V was pared by 5 bases and J by 0 bases, with 6 bases of the junction left unmatched. There are 15 residues in the CDR3. The CDR3 nucleotides are TGTGCCAGCAGCGACAGTAGCGGGGACTCCTACGAGCAGTACTTC. Translated: CASSDSSGDSYEQYF.

The gene calls are TRBV18 and TRBJ1-1; maybe TRBD1 (6 bases). V gave up 5 bases and J gave up 7 bases, with 20 bases separating them. Germline V CDR1 and CDR2: KGHSH, LQKENI. The CDR3 extends over 15 amino acids. The CDR3 nucleotides read TGTGCCAGCTCATCGAATTTCCGGGGGCACCATGAAGCTTTCTTT. It specifies CASSSNFRGHHEAFF.

This clone was recorded only once. The chain carries TRBV6-4 and TRBJ2-5; D gene ambiguous. Deletions cut 2 bases from V and 1 base from J, with 8 bases between. Germline CDR1 is MRHNA and CDR2 is SNTAGT. The length of the CDR3 is 14 residues. The CDR3 spells CASSDRATQETQYF. CDR3 in DNA: TGTGCCAGCAGTGACCGGGCTACCCAAGAGACCCAGTACTTC.

This sequence joins TRBV5-6 and TRBJ1-2; unclear D gene. Deletions cut 6 bases from V and 8 bases from J, with 11 bases between. This CDR3 comprises 11 residues. Germline assignment: CDR1 SGHDT and CDR2 YYEEEE. The CDR3 protein is CASTLGNGYTF. Here the CDR3 DNA reads TGTGCCAGCACCCTCGGGAACGGCTACACCTTC. The full variable domain, its missing parts supplied by reference TRBV5-6 and TRBJ1-2, is DAGVTQSPTHLIKTRGQQVTLRCSPKSGHDTVSWYQQALGQGPQFIFQYYEEEERQRGNFPDRFSGHQFPNYSSELNVNALLLGDSALYLCASTLGNGYTFGSGTRLTVV.

The table lists this clone with a few counts. The CDR3 reads CASSSGTGYFYGYTF. CDR3 nucleotide sequence: TGTGCCAGCAGCTCCGGGACAGGGTACTTCTATGGCTACACCTTC. This chain uses TRBV5-6 with TRBJ1-2, with TRBD1 identical over 9 bases. The CDR3 totals 15 residues. Germline CDR1 reads SGHDT; CDR2 reads YYEEEE. With V trimmed by 3 bases and J by 4 bases, 7 bases remained unmatched. The entire variable domain, with the rest obtained from reference TRBV5-6 and TRBJ1-2, is as follows: DAGVTQSPTHLIKTRGQQVTLRCSPKSGHDTVSWYQQALGQGPQFIFQYYEEEERQRGNFPDRFSGHQFPNYSSELNVNALLLGDSALYLCASSSGTGYFYGYTFGSGTRLTVV.

This clone was seen a handful of times. The chain employs TRBV28 and TRBJ2-3, with TRBD2 matching over 9 bases. V dropped 2 bases and J dropped 4; count of bases not matched to a gene: 4. CDR3 length equals 15 residues. Germline CDR1 is MDHEN and CDR2 is SYDVKM. CDR3 in DNA: TGTGCCAGCAGTTTAGGTAGCGGGAGCTCAGATACGCAGTATTTT. Translated, it gives CASSLGSGSSDTQYF.

V and J are TRBV29-1 and TRBJ2-3, with 14 bases matching TRBD2. J was trimmed by 3 bases and V by 4 bases; bases with no gene match: 0. From germline, CDR1 is SQVTM and CDR2 ANQGSEA. The CDR3 sequence is 14 residues long. In nucleotides, the CDR3 is TGCAGCGTTGGGACTAGCGGGAGGACAGATACGCAGTATTTT. Its translation: CSVGTSGRTDTQYF.

The chain joins TRBV5-6 to TRBJ2-1; 10 nucleotides match TRBD2. V shed 3 bases, J shed 9 bases, and the junction held 6 bases outside the gene matches. The CDR3 loop spans 14 amino acids. CDR1 is SGHDT and CDR2 is YYEEEE in the germline V gene. The CDR3 protein is CASSWGLAFSEQFF. The CDR3 DNA reads TGTGCCAGCAGCTGGGGACTAGCGTTCTCTGAGCAGTTCTTC.

The chain recombines TRBV11-2 with TRBJ2-3; the D gene is possibly TRBD1 (5 bases). The CDR3 extends over 15 amino acids. The germline V and J ends were trimmed by 4 bases and 0 bases, with 11 bases remaining between them. The V gene's germline CDR1 is SGHAT and CDR2 FQNNGV. The DNA of the CDR3 is TGTGCCAGCAGCTCTCTTCCAGGGAGCACAGATACGCAGTATTTT. Protein product: CASSSLPGSTDTQYF.

Within the sample, this clone is large. The sample holds other DNA sequences that translate to the same CDR3. The chain uses TRBV29-1 and TRBJ2-7; D may be TRBD2 (5 bases). There are 13 residues in the CDR3. The V end lost 1 base, the J end lost 4 bases, and 11 bases lay between the germline ends. Looked up from germline, CDR1 is SQVTM and CDR2 is ANQGSEA. CDR3 amino acids: CSVEGGAAYEQYF. Here the CDR3 DNA reads TGCAGCGTTGAAGGGGGAGCGGCATACGAGCAGTACTTC.